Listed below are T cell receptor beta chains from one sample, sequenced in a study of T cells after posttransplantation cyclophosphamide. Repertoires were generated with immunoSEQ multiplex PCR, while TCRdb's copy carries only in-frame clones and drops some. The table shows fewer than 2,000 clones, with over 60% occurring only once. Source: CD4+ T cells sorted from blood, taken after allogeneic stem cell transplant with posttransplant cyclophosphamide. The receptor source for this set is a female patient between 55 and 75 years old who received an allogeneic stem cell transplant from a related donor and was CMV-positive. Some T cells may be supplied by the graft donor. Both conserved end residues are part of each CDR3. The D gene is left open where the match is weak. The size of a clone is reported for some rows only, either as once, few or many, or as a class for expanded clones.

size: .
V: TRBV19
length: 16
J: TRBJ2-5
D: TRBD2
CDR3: CASSIGSGLRQETQYF
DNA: TGTGCCAGTAGTATCGGTAGCGGGCTCCGCCAAGAGACCCAGTACTTC

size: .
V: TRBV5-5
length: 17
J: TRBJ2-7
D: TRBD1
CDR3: CASSRQGARRGAWEQYF
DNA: TGTGCCAGCAGCCGACAGGGGGCGAGACGGGGGGCCTGGGAGCAGTACTTC

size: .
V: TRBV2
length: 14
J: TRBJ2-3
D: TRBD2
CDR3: CASSPSGSEDTQYF
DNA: TGTGCCAGCAGCCCTAGCGGGAGTGAAGATACGCAGTATTTT

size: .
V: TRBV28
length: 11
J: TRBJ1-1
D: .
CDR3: CASPTPTEAFF
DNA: TGTGCCAGCCCTACCCCTACTGAAGCTTTCTTT

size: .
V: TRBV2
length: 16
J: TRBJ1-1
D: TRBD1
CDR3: CASSSIFQGAGTEAFF
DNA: TGTGCCAGCAGTTCTATCTTTCAGGGGGCGGGAACTGAAGCTTTCTTT

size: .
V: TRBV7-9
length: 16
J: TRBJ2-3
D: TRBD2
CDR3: CASSPPAGMGSDTQYF
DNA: TGTGCCAGCAGCCCCCCAGCGGGGATGGGGTCAGATACGCAGTATTTT

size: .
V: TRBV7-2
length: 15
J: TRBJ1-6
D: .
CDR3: CASSLRGSNNSPLHF
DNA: TGTGCCAGCAGCTTACGGGGTTCGAATAATTCACCCCTCCACTTT

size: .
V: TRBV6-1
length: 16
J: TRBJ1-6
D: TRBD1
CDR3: CASSGWTGGANSPLHF
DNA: TGTGCCAGCAGTGGATGGACAGGGGGGGCTAATTCCCCCCTCCACTTT

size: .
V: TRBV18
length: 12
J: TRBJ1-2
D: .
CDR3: CASSSGQQGYTF
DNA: TGTGCCAGCTCGTCAGGGCAACAGGGCTACACCTTC

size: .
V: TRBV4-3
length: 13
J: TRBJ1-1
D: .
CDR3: CASSQDDGFEAFF
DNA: TGCGCCAGCAGCCAAGATGACGGGTTTGAAGCTTTCTTT

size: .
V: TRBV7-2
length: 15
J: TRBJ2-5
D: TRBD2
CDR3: CASSLNPGGGETQYF
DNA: TGTGCCAGCAGCTTAAACCCGGGGGGTGGGGAGACCCAGTACTTC

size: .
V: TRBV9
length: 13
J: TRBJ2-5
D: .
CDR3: CASSADSVGAQYF
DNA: TGTGCCAGCAGCGCGGACAGTGTGGGGGCCCAGTACTTC

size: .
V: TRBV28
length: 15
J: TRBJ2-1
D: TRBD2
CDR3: CASSFRGGHRDEQFF
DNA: TGTGCCAGCAGTTTCCGGGGGGGCCATAGAGATGAGCAGTTCTTC

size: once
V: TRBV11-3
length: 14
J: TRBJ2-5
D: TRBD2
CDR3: CASGDGGAGETQYF
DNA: TGTGCCAGCGGGGACGGGGGGGCCGGAGAGACCCAGTACTTC

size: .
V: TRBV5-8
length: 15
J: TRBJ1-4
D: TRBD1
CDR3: CASSKTGGPNEKLFF
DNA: TGTGCCAGCAGCAAGACAGGGGGCCCTAATGAAAAACTGTTTTTT

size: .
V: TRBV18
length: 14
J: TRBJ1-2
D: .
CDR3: CASSPDQMREGYTF
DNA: TGTGCCAGCTCACCAGATCAGATGCGGGAAGGCTACACCTTC

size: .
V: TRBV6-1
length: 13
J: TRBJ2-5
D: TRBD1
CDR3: CASSRTGMETQYF
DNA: TGTGCCAGCAGCAGGACAGGGATGGAGACCCAGTACTTC

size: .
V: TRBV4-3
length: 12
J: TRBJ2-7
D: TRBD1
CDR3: CASSLYRGEQYF
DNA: TGCGCCAGCAGCTTATACAGGGGCGAGCAGTACTTC

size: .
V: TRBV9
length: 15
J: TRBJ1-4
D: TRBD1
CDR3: CASTRWTGGDEKLFF
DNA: TGTGCCAGCACTCGTTGGACAGGCGGTGACGAAAAACTGTTTTTT

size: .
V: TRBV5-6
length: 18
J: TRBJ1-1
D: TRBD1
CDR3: CASSQYRDRDLGNTEAFF
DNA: TGTGCCAGCAGCCAGTACCGGGACAGGGATTTGGGGAACACTGAAGCTTTCTTT

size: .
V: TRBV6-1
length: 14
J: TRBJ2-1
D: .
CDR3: CASSSTGPLYEQFF
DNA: TGTGCCAGCAGTTCTACAGGGCCTTTGTATGAGCAGTTCTTC

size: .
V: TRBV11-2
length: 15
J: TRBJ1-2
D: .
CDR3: CASSPTVRAGYGYTF
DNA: TGTGCCAGCAGCCCAACGGTTCGGGCGGGCTATGGCTACACCTTC

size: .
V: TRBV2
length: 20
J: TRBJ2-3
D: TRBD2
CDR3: CASSDPLQIGLAGGPDTQYF
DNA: TGTGCCAGCAGTGATCCACTCCAGATCGGGCTAGCGGGGGGGCCAGATACGCAGTATTTT

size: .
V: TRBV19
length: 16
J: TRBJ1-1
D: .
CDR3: CASSMPRGGPLTEAFF
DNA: TGTGCCAGTAGTATGCCGCGGGGAGGGCCTTTGACTGAAGCTTTCTTT

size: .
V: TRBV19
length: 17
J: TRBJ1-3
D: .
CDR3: CASRGGHGGRGGNTIYF
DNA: TGTGCCAGTAGGGGCGGCCATGGGGGCCGCGGTGGAAACACCATATATTTT

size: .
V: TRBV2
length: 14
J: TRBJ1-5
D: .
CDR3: CASSVQGMDQPQHF
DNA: TGTGCCAGCAGTGTGCAGGGTATGGATCAGCCCCAGCATTTT

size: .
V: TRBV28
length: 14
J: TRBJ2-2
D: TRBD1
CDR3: CASTILGTAGELFF
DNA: TGTGCCAGCACCATACTCGGGACAGCCGGGGAGCTGTTTTTT

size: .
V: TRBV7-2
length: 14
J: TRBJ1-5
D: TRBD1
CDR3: CASSATGANQPQHF
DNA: TGTGCCAGCAGCGCCACAGGGGCAAATCAGCCCCAGCATTTT

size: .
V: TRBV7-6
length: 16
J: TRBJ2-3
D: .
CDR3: CASSPGLSASTDTQYF
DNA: TGTGCCAGCAGCCCCGGACTCAGTGCTAGCACAGATACGCAGTATTTT

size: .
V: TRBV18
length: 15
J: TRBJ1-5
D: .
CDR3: CASSPPQAYNQPQHF
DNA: TGTGCCAGCTCACCCCCCCAGGCTTACAATCAGCCCCAGCATTTT

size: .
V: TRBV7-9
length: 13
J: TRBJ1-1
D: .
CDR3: CASSLGRNTEAFF
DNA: TGTGCCAGCAGCTTAGGCAGGAACACTGAAGCTTTCTTT

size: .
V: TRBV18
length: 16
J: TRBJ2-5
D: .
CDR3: CASSPPVGAPQETQYF
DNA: TGTGCCAGCTCACCTCCCGTGGGGGCTCCACAAGAGACCCAGTACTTC

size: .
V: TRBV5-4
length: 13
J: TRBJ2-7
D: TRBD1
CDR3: CASSLVGGSEQYF
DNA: TGTGCCAGCAGCTTGGTAGGGGGCAGCGAGCAGTACTTC

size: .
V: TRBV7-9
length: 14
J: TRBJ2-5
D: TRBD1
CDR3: CASSLAGGYETQYF
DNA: TGTGCCAGCAGCTTAGCAGGGGGCTATGAGACCCAGTACTTC

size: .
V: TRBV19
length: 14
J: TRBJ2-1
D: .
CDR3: CASSIPGTYNEQFF
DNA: TGTGCCAGTAGTATACCCGGGACTTACAATGAGCAGTTCTTC

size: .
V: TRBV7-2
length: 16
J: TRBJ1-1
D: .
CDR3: CASSIPGLRASTEAFF
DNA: TGTGCCAGCAGCATACCGGGACTCCGAGCATCCACTGAAGCTTTCTTT

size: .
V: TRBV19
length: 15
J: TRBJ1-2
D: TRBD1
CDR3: CASSMWTGSNYGYTF
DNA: TGTGCCAGTAGTATGTGGACAGGGAGCAACTATGGCTACACCTTC

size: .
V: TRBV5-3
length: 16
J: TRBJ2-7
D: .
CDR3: CARRAREDKLAYEQYF
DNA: TGTGCCAGAAGGGCGCGCGAGGACAAATTAGCCTACGAGCAGTACTTC

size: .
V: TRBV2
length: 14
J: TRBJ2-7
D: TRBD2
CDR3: CASNGLAKLYEQYF
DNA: TGTGCCAGCAACGGACTAGCGAAGTTATACGAGCAGTACTTC

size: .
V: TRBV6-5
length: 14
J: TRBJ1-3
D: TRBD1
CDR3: CASSSTGAGNTIYF
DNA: TGTGCCAGCAGTTCGACAGGGGCTGGAAACACCATATATTTT

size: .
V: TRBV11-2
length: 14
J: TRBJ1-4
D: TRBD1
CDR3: CASSLRRGNEKLFF
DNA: TGTGCCAGCAGCCTCCGCAGGGGGAATGAAAAACTGTTTTTT

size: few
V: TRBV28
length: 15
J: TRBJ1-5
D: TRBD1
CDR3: CASSFADREHQPQHF
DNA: TGTGCCAGCAGTTTCGCGGACAGGGAACACCAGCCCCAGCATTTT

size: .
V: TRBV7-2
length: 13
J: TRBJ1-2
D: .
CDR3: CASTPSGSGGYTF
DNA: TGTGCCAGCACGCCCTCGGGGTCCGGGGGCTACACCTTC

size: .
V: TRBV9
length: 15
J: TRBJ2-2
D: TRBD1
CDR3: CASSKGTGQTGELFF
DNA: TGTGCCAGCAGCAAGGGGACAGGGCAGACCGGGGAGCTGTTTTTT

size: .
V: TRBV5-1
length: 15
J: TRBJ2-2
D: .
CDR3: CASRKGLPNTGELFF
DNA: TGCGCCAGCAGAAAGGGACTCCCAAACACCGGGGAGCTGTTTTTT

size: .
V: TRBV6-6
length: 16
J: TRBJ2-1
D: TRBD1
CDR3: CASSRPPGQGEYEQFF
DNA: TGTGCCAGCAGTCGCCCTCCGGGACAGGGGGAATATGAGCAGTTCTTC

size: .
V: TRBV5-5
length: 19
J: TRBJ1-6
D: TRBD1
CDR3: CASSPDRVIRGAYNSPLHF
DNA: TGTGCCAGCAGCCCTGACAGGGTTATACGAGGTGCCTATAATTCACCCCTCCACTTT

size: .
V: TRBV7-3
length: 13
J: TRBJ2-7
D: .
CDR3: CASSSSGTSEQYF
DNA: TGTGCCAGCAGCTCCTCCGGGACATCCGAGCAGTACTTC